The rows below give T cell receptor beta chains drawn from one sample of a study of neurological immune-mediated disorders. From the 5' RACE reads, TCRdb called clonotypes with MiXCR, one entry per CDR3 protein. This table holds around 13,000 distinct CDR3 sequences, about 10% found once. The specimen sequenced was PBMCs. All receptors derive from a woman aged 40 to 50 in good health. CDR3s include the opening cysteine and the closing phenylalanine or tryptophan. The D gene is left open where the match is weak. Clone sizes are given selectively: once, few, many, or a class where the clone is expanded.

.,TRBV10-1,many,TRBJ2-1,TGCGCCACCAACCGCGACCCGGGCGGTGAGCAGTTCTTC,CATNRDPGGEQFF
.,TRBV7-8,medium-sized,TRBJ2-7,TGTGCCAGCAGCTTAGTTCAGCGAAGTCACTACGAGCAGTACTTC,CASSLVQRSHYEQYF
.,TRBV6-5,many,TRBJ2-3,TGTGCCAGCAGGAGGGGGGGCACAGATACGCAGTATTTT,CASRRGGTDTQYF
.,TRBV10-3,many,TRBJ2-7,TGTGCCCACGCGACGGGGCAAGGCTACGAGCAGTACTTC,CAHATGQGYEQYF
TRBD1,TRBV28,many,TRBJ2-3,TGTGCCAGCAGCGACAGGGATTCGGGCACAGATACGCAGTATTTT,CASSDRDSGTDTQYF
TRBD2,TRBV29-1,few,TRBJ2-1,TGCAGCGTTGGTGGGACTAGCGGGACCAACTCCTACAATGAGCAGTTCTTC,CSVGGTSGTNSYNEQFF
.,TRBV27,many,TRBJ2-2,TGTGCCAGCAGTAGGACAACAAACACCGGGGAGCTGTTTTTT,CASSRTTNTGELFF
.,TRBV14,many,TRBJ2-1,TGTGCCAGCAGCCAATTTAGAGGGCTCAATGAGCAGTTCTTC,CASSQFRGLNEQFF
.,TRBV6-1,many,TRBJ1-3,TGTGCCAGCGAAAACCAGGGAAACACCATATATTTT,CASENQGNTIYF
TRBD1,TRBV4-1,many,TRBJ1-4,TGCGCCAGCAGCCAGGGATCCGGGACAGGAGCTGAAAAACTGTTTTTT,CASSQGSGTGAEKLFF
.,TRBV7-9,many,TRBJ2-2,TGTGCCAGCAGCTTAAGACGGGGGGCCTACACCGGGGAGCTGTTTTTT,CASSLRRGAYTGELFF
.,TRBV7-9,many,TRBJ2-7,TGTGCCAGCAGCATCCAGAGCTCCTACGAGCAGTACTTC,CASSIQSSYEQYF
.,TRBV2,many,TRBJ2-1,TGTGCCAGCAGTGCGCGTTGGCTAGCGATTGAGCAGTTCTTC,CASSARWLAIEQFF
TRBD1,TRBV27,many,TRBJ1-1,TGTGCCAGCAGTCGGGGACAGGGTTTCACTGAAGCTTTCTTT,CASSRGQGFTEAFF
.,TRBV5-1,many,TRBJ1-1,TGCGCCAGCAGCTTGGAAGGCGGAAACACTGAAGCTTTCTTT,CASSLEGGNTEAFF
.,TRBV6-5,many,TRBJ1-1,TGTGCCAGCAGTTACGGCTCGGGGTATGCGGCTTTCTTT,CASSYGSGYAAFF
.,TRBV7-8,many,TRBJ2-7,TGTGCCAGCACCTTAAGGATTCCGGACCAGTTATCCTACGAGCAGTACTTC,CASTLRIPDQLSYEQYF
TRBD1,TRBV5-5,many,TRBJ1-4,TGTGCCAGCAGCTTGACCGGGACAGGTGGGATTACAACTAATGAAAAACTGTTTTTT,CASSLTGTGGITTNEKLFF
TRBD2,TRBV7-2,many,TRBJ2-7,TGTGCCAGCAGCAAGGGGACTAGCGGGAGGGTAGCCTACGAGCAGTACTTC,CASSKGTSGRVAYEQYF
TRBD2,TRBV7-9,many,TRBJ2-7,TGTGCCAGCAGCTCGGGACTAGTATCGTACGAGCAGTACTTC,CASSSGLVSYEQYF
.,TRBV5-1,many,TRBJ2-7,TGCGCCAGCAGCTTGGAGCACGGGGTATCCTACGAGCAGTACTTC,CASSLEHGVSYEQYF
.,TRBV12-3/TRBV12-4,many,TRBJ1-1,TGTGCCAGCAGTTTAGGGGGGGCGAACACTGAAGCTTTCTTT,CASSLGGANTEAFF
TRBD2,TRBV7-2,many,TRBJ2-5,TGTGCCAGTACGGCGGGGAGGGAAATTGAGACCCAGTACTTC,CASTAGREIETQYF
.,TRBV29-1,many,TRBJ2-1,TGCAGCGTTGCAGGGGCAGGGGTCAGATACAATGAGCAGTTCTTC,CSVAGAGVRYNEQFF
.,TRBV12-3/TRBV12-4,large,TRBJ2-3,TGTGCCAGCAGTTTAATCTCGCGGTTAAGCACAGATACGCAGTATTTT,CASSLISRLSTDTQYF
.,TRBV20-1,many,TRBJ2-1,TGCAGTTCTCATACGGGCCAGGGGTGGAGTGAGCAGTTCTTC,CSSHTGQGWSEQFF
TRBD2,TRBV20-1,many,TRBJ2-1,TGCAGTGCTCCTGGGACTAGCGGGTACAATGAGCAGTTCTTC,CSAPGTSGYNEQFF
TRBD1,TRBV5-1,medium-sized,TRBJ2-1,TGCGCCAGCAGCTCTCGACAGGGGAGGAATGAGCAGTTCTTC,CASSSRQGRNEQFF
TRBD1,TRBV18,many,TRBJ2-3,TGTGCCAGCTCACCCGACAGGGTCAAAGATACGCAGTATTTT,CASSPDRVKDTQYF
TRBD1,TRBV4-2,many,TRBJ1-1,TGTGCCAGCAGCCAAGAAAGCTCAGGGGGTGGTAGGAGAACTGAAGCTTTCTTT,CASSQESSGGGRRTEAFF
TRBD1,TRBV3-1,many,TRBJ2-7,TGTGCCAGCAGCCCCTGGGACAGGGGCTCCTACGAGCAGTACTTC,CASSPWDRGSYEQYF
TRBD1,TRBV5-1,.,TRBJ1-1,TGCGCCAGCAGCCGTGACAGGGGCCCGGGGGCTGAAGCTTTCTTT,CASSRDRGPGAEAFF
.,TRBV5-1,many,TRBJ2-1,TGCGCCAGCCGGACCCTGCAGGGATACAATGAGCAGTTCTTC,CASRTLQGYNEQFF
.,TRBV6-5,once,TRBJ2-1,TGTGCCAGCAGCCTACTCATACCAGGCGACAATGAGCAGTTCTTC,CASSLLIPGDNEQFF
.,TRBV5-5,many,TRBJ2-4,TGTGCCAGCAGTCCAAGGGACTTCCTAGCCAAAAACATTCAGTACTTC,CASSPRDFLAKNIQYF
.,TRBV27,medium-sized,TRBJ2-7,TGTGCCAGCAGTTTAGTACGGGGACCCTACGAGCAGTACTTC,CASSLVRGPYEQYF
.,TRBV29-1,many,TRBJ2-3,TGCAGCGTTCGTGAGGGAAATACGCAGTATTTT,CSVREGNTQYF
TRBD1,TRBV7-2,many,TRBJ2-2,TGTGCCAGCAGCTTAGTTGGCAGGGGGAGAACCGGGGAGCTGTTTTTT,CASSLVGRGRTGELFF
.,TRBV5-1,many,TRBJ2-1,TGCGCCAGCAGTTCCCCTGGGGTACAGGGCAGCAATGAGCAGTTCTTC,CASSSPGVQGSNEQFF
.,TRBV4-1,many,TRBJ2-5,TGCGCCAGCAGCCAACCCCGGGAGCAAGAGACCCAGTACTTC,CASSQPREQETQYF
.,TRBV25-1,many,TRBJ2-1,TGTGCCAGCAGTGATACTATGAAAAATGAGCAGTTCTTC,CASSDTMKNEQFF
.,TRBV10-3,medium-sized,TRBJ1-1,TGTGCCATCAAACAGGGGAACACTGAAGCTTTCTTT,CAIKQGNTEAFF
.,TRBV12-3/TRBV12-4,many,TRBJ2-4,TGTGCCAGCAGTTTAGCGGACATTCAGTACTTC,CASSLADIQYF
.,TRBV7-6,many,TRBJ2-5,TGTGCCAGCAGCCAACGGAGGGAATTTGAGACCCAGTACTTC,CASSQRREFETQYF
.,TRBV3-1,many,TRBJ1-3,TGTGCCAGCAGCCCGGGACTCCACTCTGGAAACACCATATATTTT,CASSPGLHSGNTIYF
TRBD2,TRBV7-2,many,TRBJ2-3,TGTGCCAGCAGCCAGGGACCGGGAGGTTCCTGGGGCACAGATACGCAGTATTTT,CASSQGPGGSWGTDTQYF